The 28 T cell receptor beta chains listed next were all sequenced from one sample in a study of blood T cell repertoires in COVID-19. This table comes from immunoSEQ multiplex PCR, and its TCRdb copy is limited to in-frame clones, with some not included. Of 220,000 or so clones listed, roughly 85% were seen once; the top ten hold 3% to 4.5%. The material sequenced was peripheral blood. These receptors all stem from a woman over 75 with acute or convalescent COVID-19.

The CDR3 loop is CASRTGTGALTGELFF. CDR3 bases: TGTGCCAGCAGGACCGGGACAGGGGCCCTCACCGGGGAGCTGTTTTTT. The V call is TRBV3-1 (or the pseudogene TRBV3-2), the J call TRBJ2-2, with TRBD1 matching 10 bases. J gave up 4 bases and V 6 bases, and 8 bases lay outside the gene matches. The germline V gene has CDR1 LGHDT and CDR2 YNNKEL (reference sequence). This CDR3 is 16 amino acids long.

This clone was seen just once. The chain joins TRBV27 to TRBJ1-5; weak D call: TRBD1 (5 bases). The V gene lost 5 bases and the J gene lost 6 bases, with 11 bases spanning the gap. Germline-derived CDR1 and CDR2 are MNHEY and SMNVEV (reference sequence). This CDR3 contains 13 residues. The CDR3 sequence: CASSPPGGQPQHF. CDR3 in DNA: TGTGCCAGCAGTCCTCCCGGGGGTCAGCCCCAGCATTTT.

The gene calls are TRBV5-1 and TRBJ2-3; D gene uncertain. Germline V gene lookup returns CDR1 SGHRS and CDR2 YFSETQ. The CDR3 spans 14 residues. V lost 0 bases to trimming and J lost 0 bases, with 5 bases between them. The CDR3: CASSLEHSTDTQYF. CDR3 bases: TGCGCCAGCAGCTTGGAGCACAGCACAGATACGCAGTATTTT.

J is TRBJ1-1 and V is TRBV29-1; D remains ambiguous. Germline V gives CDR1 SQVTM, CDR2 ANQGSEA. V lost 2 bases and J 2 bases, leaving 6 bases between the germline ends. CDR3 size: 12 residues. CDR3 residues: CSVEIANTEAFF. As DNA, the CDR3 is TGCAGCGTTGAAATAGCTAACACTGAAGCTTTCTTT. Based on the CDR3 plus reference TRBV29-1 and TRBJ1-1, the full variable domain is SAVISQKPSRDICQRGTSLTIQCQVDSQVTMMFWYRQQPGQSLTLIATANQGSEATYESGFVIDKFPISRPNLTFSTLTVSNMSPEDSSIYLCSVEIANTEAFFGQGTRLTVV.

This rearrangement joins TRBV7-9 to TRBJ1-1; D remains ambiguous. With 5 bases removed from V and 6 bases from J, the gap between germline ends came to 16 bases. The CDR3 sequence is 14 residues long. Germline CDR1 reads SEHNR; CDR2 reads FQNEAQ (reference sequence). In nucleotides, the CDR3 is TGTGCCAGCAGCGGGAGGACCTCGCGCGCTGAAGCTTTCTTT. Protein product: CASSGRTSRAEAFF. Using reference TRBV7-9 and TRBJ1-1 for the parts outside the CDR3, the full variable domain is DTGVSQNPRHKITKRGQNVTFRCDPISEHNRLYWYRQTLGQGPEFLTYFQNEAQLEKSRLLSDRFSAERPKGSFSTLEIQRTEQGDSAMYLCASSGRTSRAEAFFGQGTRLTVV.

In regard to this clone: The sample carries other DNA sequences with the same CDR3. This chain joins TRBV5-1 and TRBJ1-4; D remains ambiguous. CDR3 length: 13 amino acids. Germline values: CDR1 SGHRS, CDR2 YFSETQ. V lost 0 bases to trimming and J lost 3 bases, with 3 bases between them. In DNA form, the CDR3 reads TGCGCCAGCAGCTTGGCCGCTAATGAAAAACTGTTTTTT. Translating gives CASSLAANEKLFF.

The V call is TRBV19, the J call TRBJ1-4; tentative D call: TRBD1 (6 bases). V was trimmed by 7 bases and J by 3 bases, leaving 18 bases between them. The CDR3 is 16 residues long. Germline V gene data show CDR1 as LNHDA and CDR2 as SQIVND (reference sequence). The CDR3 bases are TGTGCCAGTACACCGCCTCGAGGGGGACCTAATGAAAAACTGTTTTTT. Residues: CASTPPRGGPNEKLFF. Together with reference TRBV19 and TRBJ1-4, the CDR3 gives the full variable domain: DGGITQSPKYLFRKEGQNVTLSCEQNLNHDAMYWYRQDPGQGLRLIYYSQIVNDFQKGDIAEGYSVSREKKESFPLTVTSAQKNPTAFYLCASTPPRGGPNEKLFFGSGTQLSVL.

Points on this clone: A much larger clone differs by one base, so this may be a read error. The same CDR3 also results from other DNA sequences found in this sample. The chain carries TRBV5-1 and TRBJ1-1; 7 bases line up with TRBD1. Per the germline V gene, CDR1 is SGHRS and CDR2 is YFSETQ. This CDR3 has 14 residues. The J segment lost 1 base and the V segment lost 3 bases, leaving 3 bases of the junction unmatched. The CDR3: CASSSGQPNTEAFF. CDR3 in DNA: TGCGCCAGCAGCTCGGGACAGCCGAACACTGAAGCTTTCTTT.

The table lists this clone with a count of one. The chain recombines TRBV7-2 with TRBJ1-6, with D possibly TRBD1 on 6 matching bases. The germline V and J ends were trimmed by 2 bases and 0 bases, with 11 bases remaining between them. The germline V gene has CDR1 SGHTA and CDR2 FQGNSA. The CDR3 length is 17 residues. The CDR3 nucleotides are TGTGCCAGCAGCTTAATGAGGGGGGGCTCCTATAATTCACCCCTCCACTTT. The encoded protein is CASSLMRGGSYNSPLHF. The variable domain in full, with the rest retrieved from reference TRBV7-2 and TRBJ1-6, is GAGVSQSPSNKVTEKGKDVELRCDPISGHTALYWYRQSLGQGLEFLIYFQGNSAPDKSGLPSDRFSAERTGGSVSTLTIQRTQQEDSAVYLCASSLMRGGSYNSPLHFGNGTRLTVT.

The rearrangement uses TRBV5-1 and TRBJ1-1, with D uncertain. The CDR3 runs to 13 residues. Germline loops: CDR1 SGHRS, CDR2 YFSETQ. V lost 0 bases and J 7 bases, leaving 10 bases between the germline ends. The CDR3 reads CASSLAGIREAFF. The CDR3 nucleotides are TGCGCCAGCAGCTTGGCCGGTATCCGTGAAGCTTTCTTT.

V is TRBV7-2 and J is TRBJ1-1; possible D gene TRBD1, 5 bases. V shed 5 bases and J shed 3 bases, with 16 bases lying between them. This CDR3 has 15 amino acids. In germline, CDR1 is SGHTA, CDR2 FQGNSA. The chain's CDR3 is CASSATRGGYTEAFF. The CDR3 DNA is TGTGCCAGCAGCGCGACCCGGGGGGGGTACACTGAAGCTTTCTTT. Full variable domain (outside the CDR3, taken from reference TRBV7-2 and TRBJ1-1): GAGVSQSPSNKVTEKGKDVELRCDPISGHTALYWYRQSLGQGLEFLIYFQGNSAPDKSGLPSDRFSAERTGGSVSTLTIQRTQQEDSAVYLCASSATRGGYTEAFFGQGTRLTVV.

A single count supports this clone. The J gene is TRBJ1-4, the V gene TRBV9; D is ambiguous. Trimming stripped 3 bases from V and 8 bases from J, with 11 bases between. The CDR3 loop spans 13 amino acids. In germline, CDR1 is SGDLS, CDR2 YYNGEE. The CDR3 nucleotides read TGTGCCAGCAGCGGCCCGCCGGGAGAAAAACTGTTTTTT. Translated: CASSGPPGEKLFF.

This chain connects TRBV7-9 to TRBJ2-2; possibly TRBD2 for D (6 bases). Deletions cut 3 bases from V and 3 bases from J, with 8 bases between. The CDR3 sequence is 14 residues long. The germline V gene encodes CDR1 SEHNR and CDR2 FQNEAQ (reference sequence). The CDR3 DNA reads as TGTGCCAGCAGCTTGGGGGGATACACCGGGGAGCTGTTTTTT. Translated: CASSLGGYTGELFF. The whole variable domain, remainder taken from reference TRBV7-9 and TRBJ2-2, is DTGVSQNPRHKITKRGQNVTFRCDPISEHNRLYWYRQTLGQGPEFLTYFQNEAQLEKSRLLSDRFSAERPKGSFSTLEIQRTEQGDSAMYLCASSLGGYTGELFFGEGSRLTVL.

CDR3 nucleotide sequence: TGTGCCAGCTCACCACCGGTTACTCACGCGTACAATGAGCAGTTCTTC. It translates to CASSPPVTHAYNEQFF. This sequence joins TRBV18 and TRBJ2-1; D gene unclear. This CDR3 has 16 residues. The germline CDR1 and CDR2 sequences are KGHSH and LQKENI. Trimming cost V 0 bases and J 4 bases, with 13 bases left between them.

This rearrangement joins TRBV6-6 to TRBJ1-6; 11 nucleotides line up with TRBD1. Germline V gene lookup returns CDR1 MNHNY and CDR2 SVGAGI (reference sequence). There are 16 residues in the CDR3. The trim removed 7 bases at V and 7 bases at J, leaving 9 bases unmatched. The CDR3 loop is CASIFRTGGENSPLHF. Here the CDR3 DNA reads TGTGCCAGCATCTTCCGGACAGGGGGCGAGAATTCACCCCTCCACTTT.

The V gene is TRBV3-1 (or the pseudogene TRBV3-2), the J gene TRBJ2-7; 11 positions match TRBD1. Germline CDR1 is LGHDT and CDR2 is YNNKEL (reference sequence). V was pared by 4 bases and J by 7 bases, with 12 bases of the junction left unmatched. The CDR3 length is 16 residues. The CDR3 protein is CASSLYGTGGFWEQYF. In nucleotides, the CDR3 is TGTGCCAGCAGCCTATACGGGACAGGGGGGTTCTGGGAGCAGTACTTC.

This clone was seen just once. The chain recombines TRBV7-9 with TRBJ2-1; 15 bases fit TRBD2. CDR3 length: 16 residues. Looked up from germline, CDR1 is SEHNR and CDR2 is FQNEAQ (reference sequence). Trimming removed 5 bases from V and 5 bases from J; junction bases left unmatched: 4. This CDR3 is CASSRGLAGGNNEQFF. CDR3 in DNA: TGTGCCAGCAGCCGTGGACTAGCGGGGGGGAACAATGAGCAGTTCTTC.

The rearrangement uses TRBV29-1 and TRBJ2-1; D unresolved. Germline V gene sequence: CDR1 SQVTM, CDR2 ANQGSEA. Trimming removed 3 bases at V and 10 bases at J, with 13 bases between. The CDR3 extends over 12 amino acids. In DNA, the CDR3 is TGCAGCGTTGATGAACGAGAGACAGAGCAGTTCTTC. As protein: CSVDERETEQFF.

The CDR3 sequence is CASSYSAGEFYEQYF. CDR3 DNA sequence: TGTGCCAGCAGTTACAGTGCAGGGGAGTTCTACGAGCAGTACTTC. The rearrangement links TRBV6-6 to TRBJ2-7; D is perhaps TRBD1 (6 bases). The germline V gene encodes CDR1 MNHNY and CDR2 SVGAGI (reference sequence). The V end lost 2 bases, the J end lost 3 bases, and 14 bases lay between the germline ends. This CDR3 has 15 residues.

CDR3: CASRQGLAGVETQYF. CDR3 sequence (DNA): TGTGCCAGCAGACAAGGACTAGCGGGGGTAGAGACCCAGTACTTC. The chain couples TRBV6-6 to TRBJ2-5, with 13 bases lining up with TRBD2. Trimming cost V 6 bases and J 4 bases; bases outside gene matches: 5. The CDR3 runs to 15 residues. The germline gives CDR1 MNHNY, CDR2 SVGAGI (reference sequence).

V and J are TRBV9 and TRBJ2-5; 8 bases are a match to TRBD2. Germline trimming cut 0 bases from V and 0 bases from J; bases unmatched to any gene: 1. This CDR3 comprises 15 residues. From germline, CDR1 is SGDLS and CDR2 YYNGEE. The CDR3 DNA reads TGTGCCAGCAGCGTAGGGACTAGCAACCAAGAGACCCAGTACTTC. Its protein product is CASSVGTSNQETQYF.

This chain joins TRBV7-3 and TRBJ2-1; D may be TRBD2 (7 bases). Trimming pared 5 bases from V and 1 base from J, leaving 15 bases between. There are 16 residues in the CDR3. Germline CDR1 SGHTA, CDR2 FQGTGA. CDR3 sequence (DNA): TGTGCCAGCAGCCTAGGGGGGGACCCATCCTACAATGAGCAGTTCTTC. Amino acids: CASSLGGDPSYNEQFF.

V and J are TRBV18 and TRBJ1-5; 7 positions agree with TRBD1. Germline V gene lookup returns CDR1 KGHSH and CDR2 LQKENI. CDR3 length: 15 amino acids. J lost 6 bases, V lost 2 bases, and 7 bases had no gene match. The DNA of the CDR3 is TGTGCCAGCTCACCATCGCACAGGGGAGGTCAGCCCCAGCATTTT. It encodes CASSPSHRGGQPQHF.

The CDR3 here is CASSLSFYGYTF. The CDR3 DNA reads TGTGCCAGCAGTTTGAGCTTCTATGGCTACACCTTC. The gene calls are TRBV12-3 or TRBV12-4 and TRBJ1-2; D unresolved. The CDR3 runs to 12 residues. V lost 3 bases to trimming and J lost 4 bases, with 6 bases between them.

The rearrangement joins TRBV5-8 to TRBJ2-7; D might be TRBD2 (5 bases). Trimming left V 4 bases short and J 6 bases short, with 8 bases between. CDR3 length equals 11 residues. The germline CDR1 and CDR2 sequences are SGHTS and YDEGEE. The CDR3 nucleotides read TGTGCCAGCAGCACGGGGATCGAGCAGTACTTC. This encodes CASSTGIEQYF.

This clone appeared once. V usage is TRBV10-3 and J usage is TRBJ1-3; D is unresolved. CDR1 and CDR2 from the germline V gene are ENHRY and SYGVKD. The ends were cut back, 4 bases at V and 1 base at J, with 5 bases in the middle. The CDR3 loop spans 13 amino acids. CDR3 sequence reads: CAISVSSGNTIYF. The CDR3 coding sequence is TGTGCCATCAGTGTTTCTTCTGGAAACACCATATATTTT.

The chain is built from TRBV20-1 and TRBJ2-1, with D possibly being TRBD1 (6 bases). Per the germline V gene, CDR1 is DFQATT and CDR2 is SNEGSKA (reference sequence). V shed 5 bases and J shed 5 bases, with 7 bases lying between them. CDR3 length: 11 amino acids. DNA for the CDR3: TGCAGTGCTGGACAGAACAATGAGCAGTTCTTC. Translation: CSAGQNNEQFF.

This clone appeared once. This specimen includes other DNA sequences encoding the same CDR3. The chain recombines TRBV7-9 with TRBJ1-1; 7 bases are a match to TRBD1. Germline CDR1 SEHNR, CDR2 FQNEAQ (reference sequence). This CDR3 contains 14 residues. V was clipped by 5 bases and J by 4 bases; unmatched bases: 7. The CDR3 nucleotides are TGTGCCAGCAGCCCTCGACAGGGTGGCACTGAAGCTTTCTTT. This translates into CASSPRQGGTEAFF.